The 19 T cell receptor beta chains below all came from one sample that was sequenced in a study of blood T cell repertoires in COVID-19 (dated by TCRdb to the early 2020s). To prepare the library, the immunoSEQ multiplex PCR assay was applied. The table comes from immuneACCESS by way of TCRdb, which keeps in-frame sequences with V and J called. Part of the clones is missing from these tables; in studies checked, under half for an unresolved V gene and the rest for unknown reasons. Counted in this sample were roughly 100,000 clones; 77% of them appeared once. Roughly a tenth of the sample is in the top ten clones. The sample consisted of peripheral blood. The receptors come from an elderly woman with acute or convalescent COVID-19.

This clone occurred once. The V gene is TRBV6-2 or TRBV6-3, the J gene TRBJ2-7; D gene uncertain. The CDR3 covers 15 residues. In germline, CDR1 is MNHEY, CDR2 SVGEGT. Trimming removed 6 bases at V and 3 bases at J, with 18 bases between. This CDR3 reads CASSDYATSHYEQYF. DNA of the CDR3: TGTGCCAGCAGCGATTACGCGACTTCACACTACGAGCAGTACTTC.

The J gene is TRBJ2-2, the V gene TRBV6-5, with D possibly TRBD2 on 6 matching bases. Trimming pared 8 bases from V and 4 bases from J, leaving 14 bases between. The CDR3 covers 14 residues. The germline V gene encodes CDR1 MNHEY and CDR2 SVGAGI. CDR3 bases: TGTGCCAGCGGGCGGGGAGAGGGCACCGGGGAGCTGTTTTTT. This sequence encodes CASGRGEGTGELFF.

The rearrangement joins TRBV28 to TRBJ1-2; 9 positions agree with TRBD1. V lost 7 bases to trimming and J lost 3 bases; unmatched junction nucleotides: 9. The CDR3 spans 15 residues. CDR1 and CDR2 from the germline V gene are MDHEN and SYDVKM. The CDR3 sequence is CASMRRDRADYGYTF. CDR3 nucleotide sequence: TGTGCCAGCATGAGAAGGGACAGGGCTGACTATGGCTACACCTTC.

The chain combines TRBV7-9 with TRBJ1-2; possible D gene TRBD1, 5 bases. V lost 5 bases and J lost 7, with 14 bases in between. CDR1 is SEHNR, CDR2 FQNEAQ, per germline (reference sequence). The CDR3 consists of 13 residues. The CDR3 loop reads CASSQAGEGGYTF. The CDR3 DNA follows: TGTGCCAGCAGCCAGGCGGGGGAAGGTGGCTACACCTTC.

This clone turned up a few times. The V and J genes are TRBV7-3 and TRBJ1-1; no clear D gene. CDR1 is SGHTA and CDR2 is FQGTGA in the germline V gene. V was clipped by 2 bases and J by 1 base, with 11 bases between them. The CDR3 is 15 residues long. CDR3 sequence (DNA): TGTGCCAGCAGCTTAGAAACGGGGAGGAACACTGAAGCTTTCTTT. The encoded protein is CASSLETGRNTEAFF. The whole variable domain, remainder taken from reference TRBV7-3 and TRBJ1-1, is GAGVSQTPSNKVTEKGKYVELRCDPISGHTALYWYRQSLGQGPEFLIYFQGTGAADDSGLPNDRFFAVRPEGSVSTLKIQRTERGDSAVYLCASSLETGRNTEAFFGQGTRLTVV.

V usage is TRBV29-1 and J usage is TRBJ2-7, with no clear D. The CDR3 is 12 residues long. Germline V gives CDR1 SQVTM, CDR2 ANQGSEA. Trimming took 7 bases from V and 0 from J, leaving 10 bases between them. The CDR3 bases are TGCAGCGCTTCCACTATCTCCTACGAGCAGTACTTC. Translated, it gives CSASTISYEQYF.

V usage is TRBV6-2 or TRBV6-3 and J usage is TRBJ1-1; a weak D match, TRBD1 (6 bases). Trimming pared 2 bases from V and 4 bases from J, leaving 14 bases between. Germline V lookup: CDR1 MNHEY, CDR2 SVGEGT. The CDR3 is 15 amino acids. The CDR3 sequence: CASSYQGQSGTEAFF. The CDR3, as DNA: TGTGCCAGCAGTTACCAAGGACAGAGTGGCACTGAAGCTTTCTTT.

The chain uses TRBV7-6 and TRBJ2-1, with TRBD2 identical over 7 bases. With V trimmed by 5 bases and J by 8 bases, 12 bases remained unmatched. Looked up from germline, CDR1 is SGHVS and CDR2 is FNYEAQ. The CDR3 is 15 residues long. CDR3 region: CASSPTPRLAHEQFF. The CDR3 region has the DNA TGTGCCAGCAGCCCGACACCAAGACTAGCCCATGAGCAGTTCTTC.

The chain carries TRBV5-1 and TRBJ2-1; maybe TRBD2 (5 bases). CDR3 size: 15 residues. Germline V gene lookup returns CDR1 SGHRS and CDR2 YFSETQ. V was cut by 0 bases and J by 7 bases, with 14 bases left in between. The CDR3, as DNA: TGCGCCAGCAGCTTGGTACTAGAACGGAGTAATGAGCAGTTCTTC. Its translation: CASSLVLERSNEQFF.

In this sample, this clone turned up once. V is TRBV19 and J is TRBJ2-2, with D perhaps TRBD2 (6 bases). Per germline, CDR1 LNHDA and CDR2 SQIVND (reference sequence). This CDR3 contains 15 residues. V lost 7 bases and J lost 4, with 16 bases in between. In nucleotides, the CDR3 is TGTGCCAGTAATGAGTTTTCGGGAGCCACCGGGGAGCTGTTTTTT. Amino acids: CASNEFSGATGELFF.

The gene calls are TRBV7-2 and TRBJ2-3; 7 bases agree with TRBD1. Germline CDR1 is SGHTA and CDR2 is FQGNSA. Trimming at V came to 6 bases and at J to 2 bases, leaving 8 bases not matched to a gene. This CDR3 comprises 15 residues. The CDR3 nucleotides are TGTGCCAGCAGAACCGGGACAGCGGTCACAGATACGCAGTATTTT. This sequence encodes CASRTGTAVTDTQYF.

The V call is TRBV5-1, the J call TRBJ1-6; 10 nucleotides align to TRBD1. This CDR3 has 16 amino acids. Germline-derived CDR1 and CDR2 are SGHRS and YFSETQ. J was trimmed by 6 bases and V by 4 bases; bases with no gene match: 7. This CDR3 is CASSLRQGASNSPLHF. In DNA form, the CDR3 reads TGCGCCAGCAGCCTAAGACAGGGGGCGAGTAATTCACCCCTCCACTTT.

The chain joins TRBV7-2 to TRBJ1-1, with D uncertain. CDR1 SGHTA and CDR2 FQGNSA come from the germline V gene. V gave up 5 bases and J gave up 2 bases, with 6 bases separating them. The CDR3 contains 12 residues. The CDR3 DNA sequence: TGTGCCAGCAGCATACAAAACACTGAAGCTTTCTTT. This gives the protein CASSIQNTEAFF.

The chain carries TRBV5-1 and TRBJ1-6; D might be TRBD1 (6 bases). The CDR3 is 14 residues long. The germline gives CDR1 SGHRS, CDR2 YFSETQ. V gave up 0 bases and J gave up 10 bases, with 11 bases separating them. CDR3 sequence: CASSLEGEGSPLHF. The DNA of the CDR3 is TGCGCCAGCAGCTTGGAGGGGGAGGGCTCACCCCTCCACTTT.

The chain combines TRBV27 with TRBJ2-1; 11 nucleotides align to TRBD1. V lost 7 bases, J lost 7 bases, and 9 bases stayed unmatched. Germline V gene lookup returns CDR1 MNHEY and CDR2 SMNVEV (reference sequence). The CDR3 spans 15 residues. CDR3: CASTAGTGGRNEQFF. Written as DNA, the CDR3 is TGTGCCAGCACCGCTGGGACAGGGGGTCGGAATGAGCAGTTCTTC.

V usage is TRBV29-1 and J usage is TRBJ2-2, with a possible D match to TRBD2 (6 bases). Trimming stripped 6 bases from V and 3 bases from J, with 11 bases between. Germline assignment: CDR1 SQVTM and CDR2 ANQGSEA. The CDR3 consists of 13 residues. Written as DNA, the CDR3 is TGCAGCGTCATCCCGGGGGACACCGGGGAGCTGTTTTTT. Encoded protein: CSVIPGDTGELFF.

The V gene is TRBV6-6, the J gene TRBJ2-5, with 7 bases that match TRBD2. Germline CDR1 is MNHNY and CDR2 is SVGAGI (reference sequence). The V segment lost 2 bases and the J segment 5 bases; nucleotides outside the gene matches: 8. This CDR3 is 15 amino acids long. The CDR3 sequence is CASSYGGGRAETQYF. CDR3 DNA: TGTGCCAGCAGTTACGGGGGGGGGAGAGCGGAGACCCAGTACTTC.

This chain links TRBV19 with TRBJ1-3; 7 bases map to TRBD1. Per the germline V gene, CDR1 is LNHDA and CDR2 is SQIVND (reference sequence). The CDR3 loop spans 14 amino acids. J lost 0 bases, V lost 9 bases, and 5 bases had no gene match. CDR3 DNA: TGTGCCAGCGCCGGGACAGACTCTGGAAACACCATATATTTT. Translating gives CASAGTDSGNTIYF.

V usage is TRBV5-1 and J usage is TRBJ2-1, with 7 bases aligning to TRBD2. This CDR3 comprises 15 residues. After removal of 4 bases from V and 6 bases from J, the junction contained 10 bases not matched to a gene. Germline V gene sequence: CDR1 SGHRS, CDR2 YFSETQ. The CDR3 is CASSLGPGGLNEQFF. The DNA for the CDR3 is TGCGCCAGCAGCCTCGGGCCGGGGGGACTCAATGAGCAGTTCTTC.